This TCR beta chain was sequenced during a study of blood T cells in healthy people across ages. A J-beta primer mix and a sample-barcoded 5' primer were used in a second PCR of roughly 6 to 12 cycles. TCRdb fed the 5' RACE reads into MiXCR, producing one record per CDR3 protein. Among some 780,000 distinct CDR3 sequences listed, approximately 53% were seen once. This clonotype occurred a few times. The germline gives CDR1 SQVTM, CDR2 ANQGSEA. The length of the CDR3 is 10 residues. The ends were cut back, 7 bases at V and 1 base at J, with 4 bases in the middle. This receptor was taken from a man aged 40-55 years in good health. V is TRBV29-1 and J is TRBJ2-5; no firm D call. Sequencing was performed on blood. The CDR3 loop reads CSGAQETQYF. For the CDR3, the DNA is TGCAGCGGGGCCCAAGAGACCCAGTACTTC.